Listed here are 7 T cell receptor beta chains from one sample, sequenced in a study of cytotoxic CD8 clonotypes in ibrutinib-treated CLL. Generated by immunoSEQ multiplex PCR, the TCRdb table keeps only in-frame clones and is missing some. The data contain more than 140,000 clones, about 80% of them singletons. Sequences were derived from PBMCs, sampled after 12 months of ibrutinib treatment. All receptors come from a human donor with chronic lymphocytic leukemia.

V and J are TRBV9 and TRBJ2-7, with D perhaps given as TRBD1 or TRBD2 (5 bases each). Germline V gene lookup returns CDR1 SGDLS and CDR2 YYNGEE. This CDR3 is built from 15 residues. V gave up 0 bases and J gave up 6 bases, with 16 bases separating them. The CDR3 protein is CASSVAGQGVGEQYF. CDR3 sequence (DNA): TGTGCCAGCAGCGTAGCTGGGCAGGGAGTAGGCGAGCAGTACTTC.

The CDR3 here is CASTGGATTGELFF. CDR3 DNA sequence: TGCGCCAGCACGGGGGGGGCGACCACCGGGGAGCTGTTTTTT. The chain recombines TRBV4-1 with TRBJ2-2; 8 nucleotides agree with TRBD2. There are 14 residues in the CDR3. V dropped 7 bases and J dropped 4; count of bases not matched to a gene: 5. From germline, CDR1 is MGHRA and CDR2 YSYEKL.

V usage is TRBV19 and J usage is TRBJ1-4; D remains unclear. Germline V gene data show CDR1 as LNHDA and CDR2 as SQIVND (reference sequence). The CDR3 runs to 13 residues. The ends were cut back, 8 bases at V and 7 bases at J, with 14 bases in the middle. The CDR3 sequence is CASAGDNSEKLFF. For the CDR3, the DNA is TGTGCCAGTGCTGGGGATAACAGTGAAAAACTGTTTTTT.

The chain couples TRBV28 to TRBJ2-1; possible D gene TRBD1, 6 bases. Germline loops: CDR1 MDHEN, CDR2 SYDVKM. The CDR3 extends over 12 amino acids. V gave up 2 bases and J gave up 9 bases, with 8 bases separating them. CDR3 coding DNA: TGTGCCAGCAGTTTACAGACAGGTGAGCAGTTCTTC. Translation: CASSLQTGEQFF.

V and J are TRBV4-1 and TRBJ2-4, with a weak D call TRBD1 (6 bases). V lost 0 bases and J lost 8, with 14 bases in between. Germline V gene data show CDR1 as MGHRA and CDR2 as YSYEKL. CDR3 length: 15 amino acids. CDR3 nucleotide sequence: TGCGCCAGCAGCCAAGATCCCCTCGACAGGTACATTCAGTACTTC. It yields the protein CASSQDPLDRYIQYF.

This rearrangement joins TRBV7-8 to TRBJ1-1; a weak D match, TRBD1 (5 bases). The CDR3 has 13 residues. Germline CDR1 reads SGHVS; CDR2 reads FQNEAQ. V lost 4 bases, J lost 0 bases, and 6 bases lay in between. The CDR3 bases are TGTGCCAGCAGCTCGACAGTGAACACTGAAGCTTTCTTT. As protein: CASSSTVNTEAFF.

The chain has TRBV7-2 and TRBJ1-2; 9 bases are a match to TRBD1. V was pared by 5 bases and J by 7 bases, with 11 bases of the junction left unmatched. The CDR3 consists of 15 residues. CDR1 is SGHTA, CDR2 FQGNSA, per germline. The CDR3 spells CASSILGQGSSGYTF. The CDR3, as DNA: TGTGCCAGCAGCATACTGGGACAGGGTTCGTCTGGCTACACCTTC.